This TCR beta chain was sequenced during a study of T cells in Graves' hyperthyroidism and ophthalmopathy. Overall study results and limits: Ophthalmopathy was told apart from stable hyperthyroidism by a 13 V-J model.

This CDR3 has 14 residues. V was clipped by 3 bases and J by 8 bases, with 13 bases between them. Amplification of TCR beta CDR3 regions was performed using RNA transcripts as template. The TCR CDR3 was amplified in a first-round RT-PCR using the HTBI primer set. Using its own MiXCR run on the multiplex PCR reads, TCRdb lists one record per CDR3 protein. The sample lists roughly 710,000 distinct CDR3 sequences, roughly 32% occurring once. As regards this clonotype: The antigen remains unidentified.

Hyperthyroidism was newly diagnosed in patients aged 18 to 65 (duration under 2 months). Diagnoses were made from clinical symptoms, serum measures (thyroxine and TRAb), thyroid ultrasound and orbital computed tomography. Fresh peripheral blood, about 10 ml of it, supplied the PBMCs. Sample: blood. The V and J genes are TRBV12-3 or TRBV12-4 and TRBJ1-4; D remains unclear. The receptor was isolated from a woman aged 40 to 50 with Graves' hyperthyroidism. CDR3 bases: TGTGCCAGCAGTTTCTTGGGGTTCGAAGAAAAACTGTTTTTT. Translated, it gives CASSFLGFEEKLFF.